This TCR beta chain was recorded in a study of blood T cells in healthy people across ages. The CDR3 totals 13 residues. Trimming removed 10 bases from V and 2 bases from J, with 12 bases in between. The germline V gene encodes CDR1 SNHLY and CDR2 FYNNEI. Staff drew roughly 10 milliliters of peripheral blood from each donor. At least 5 micrograms of total RNA were extracted per sample. This clonotype was counted only a few times. A J-beta primer mix and a sample-barcoded 5' primer were used in a second PCR of roughly 6 to 11 cycles. MiXCR, run by TCRdb on the 5' RACE reads, gives a single entry per CDR3 protein. The sample holds under 2,000,000 distinct CDR3 sequences; approximately 50% are singletons and the top ten take approximately 2.1%.

The sample was blood. The sequence was obtained from a woman in her forties in good health. The chain uses TRBV2 and TRBJ2-1; no clear D gene. The CDR3 sequence: CATQARAYNEQFF. The CDR3 DNA reads TGTGCCACCCAGGCCCGGGCCTACAATGAGCAGTTCTTC.